A selection of T cell receptor beta chains follows, all from one sample in a study of T cell responses to AZD1222 COVID-19 vaccine. Profiling relied on immunoSEQ multiplex PCR, and the TCRdb table lists in-frame clones only, not all of them. Seen here are 100,000 to 120,000 clones, roughly 87% observed once, and the top ten hold 35% to 50%. The sample in question was peripheral blood, obtained 28 days after the second AZD1222 dose. The receptors stem from an adult who received the AZD1222 COVID-19 vaccine. The CDR3 runs from the conserved cysteine through the conserved F or W. The size of a clone is reported for some rows only, either as once, few or many, or as a class for expanded clones.

abundance: -; v_gene: TRBV18; CDR3aa: CASSSGTGGSNQPQHF
abundance: -; v_gene: TRBV10-3; CDR3aa: CAISASRTGTGEENGYTF
abundance: -; v_gene: TRBV7-8; CDR3aa: CASSLALTGVDQPQHF
abundance: -; v_gene: TRBV18; CDR3aa: CASSRDSSYEQYF
abundance: -; v_gene: TRBV11-2; CDR3aa: CASSLGTSGRADTQYF
abundance: -; v_gene: TRBV4-1; CDR3aa: CASSQVGGPYNEQFF
abundance: -; v_gene: TRBV28; CDR3aa: CASTSPAEAFF
abundance: once; v_gene: TRBV7-8; CDR3aa: CASSLLGGNQPQHF
abundance: -; v_gene: TRBV7-2; CDR3aa: CASSSTGPIKQYF
abundance: -; v_gene: TRBV30; CDR3aa: CAWSTREGQPQHF
abundance: -; v_gene: TRBV10-3; CDR3aa: CAISDGAGIPGELFF
abundance: -; v_gene: TRBV18; CDR3aa: CASSPPGESQETQYF
abundance: -; v_gene: TRBV7-2; CDR3aa: CASSFERDYEQYF
abundance: -; v_gene: TRBV18; CDR3aa: CASSELFGEQYF
abundance: once; v_gene: TRBV5-1; CDR3aa: CASSPTSGYRGEQFF
abundance: -; v_gene: TRBV28; CDR3aa: CASSLTGKGYGYTF
abundance: -; v_gene: TRBV5-1; CDR3aa: CASSLVASGTVDEQYF
abundance: -; v_gene: TRBV7-2; CDR3aa: CASSLGARTDTQYF
abundance: -; v_gene: TRBV3-1/TRBV3-2; CDR3aa: CASSPSTDISLHF
abundance: few; v_gene: TRBV5-5; CDR3aa: CASNQPRAGATDTQYF
abundance: -; v_gene: TRBV19; CDR3aa: CASSKASVDTQYF
abundance: -; v_gene: TRBV29-1; CDR3aa: CSLGVRGQLYDNYGYTF